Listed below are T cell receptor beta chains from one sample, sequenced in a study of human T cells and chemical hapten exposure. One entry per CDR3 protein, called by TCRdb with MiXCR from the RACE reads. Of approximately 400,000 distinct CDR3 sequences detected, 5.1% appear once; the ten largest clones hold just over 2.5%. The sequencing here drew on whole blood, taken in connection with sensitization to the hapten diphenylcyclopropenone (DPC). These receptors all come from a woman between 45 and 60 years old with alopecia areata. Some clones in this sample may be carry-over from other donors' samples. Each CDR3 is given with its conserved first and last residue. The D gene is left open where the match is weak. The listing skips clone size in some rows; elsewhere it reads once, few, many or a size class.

CDR3nt: TGTGCCAGCGGACTAGCGGGAGGGAACGGGGAGCTGTTTTTT
CDR3aa: CASGLAGGNGELFF
v_gene: TRBV25-1
abundance: few
d_gene: TRBD2
j_gene: TRBJ2-2

CDR3nt: TGTGCCAGCAGCTTATCTAAGCTCACAGATACGCAGTATTTT
CDR3aa: CASSLSKLTDTQYF
v_gene: TRBV7-3
abundance: many
d_gene: NA
j_gene: TRBJ2-3

CDR3nt: TGTGCCAGCAGCGGGGACAGTTGGATGAGCTCCGGGGAGCTGTTTTTT
CDR3aa: CASSGDSWMSSGELFF
v_gene: TRBV7-8
abundance: few
d_gene: TRBD1
j_gene: TRBJ2-2

CDR3nt: TGCAGCACAAATGACAGGGGATATGGCTACACCTTC
CDR3aa: CSTNDRGYGYTF
v_gene: TRBV29-1
abundance: many
d_gene: TRBD1
j_gene: TRBJ1-2

CDR3nt: TGCAGTGCTAGTTTGGGGGCCGCAGGGGCGGCTGGCTACACCTTC
CDR3aa: CSASLGAAGAAGYTF
v_gene: TRBV20-1
abundance: NA
d_gene: NA
j_gene: TRBJ1-2

CDR3nt: TGTGCCAGCAGCCCGCGGACAGCGTTAGAAGCTTTCTTT
CDR3aa: CASSPRTALEAFF
v_gene: TRBV3-1
abundance: NA
d_gene: NA
j_gene: TRBJ1-1

CDR3nt: TGTGCCAGCAGTGAATACCGAGTTCAGTACTTC
CDR3aa: CASSEYRVQYF
v_gene: TRBV2
abundance: many
d_gene: NA
j_gene: TRBJ2-4

CDR3nt: TGTGCCAGCAGAATCGATACCACGGGGACAGTTCCTGGCTACACCTTC
CDR3aa: CASRIDTTGTVPGYTF
v_gene: TRBV2
abundance: NA
d_gene: TRBD1
j_gene: TRBJ1-2

CDR3nt: TGTGCCAGCAGTGAGTCTCGGCAGAATCAGCCCCAGCATTTT
CDR3aa: CASSESRQNQPQHF
v_gene: TRBV2
abundance: NA
d_gene: NA
j_gene: TRBJ1-5

CDR3nt: TGTGCCAGCAGCTTAGTTATCAGGACGTTCTCCTACAATGAGCAGTTCTTC
CDR3aa: CASSLVIRTFSYNEQFF
v_gene: TRBV11-2
abundance: many
d_gene: NA
j_gene: TRBJ2-1

CDR3nt: TGTGCCAGCAGCGTAGTTCACAGAACGAACACCGGGGAGCTGTTTTTT
CDR3aa: CASSVVHRTNTGELFF
v_gene: TRBV9
abundance: NA
d_gene: NA
j_gene: TRBJ2-2

CDR3nt: TGTGCCAGCAGCCCTTCCCCGGGGACAGTCTACGAGCAGTACTTC
CDR3aa: CASSPSPGTVYEQYF
v_gene: TRBV7-6
abundance: many
d_gene: TRBD1
j_gene: TRBJ2-7

CDR3nt: TGCACCGTACGCCGACAGGGGAACACTGAAGCTTTCTTT
CDR3aa: CTVRRQGNTEAFF
v_gene: TRBV29-1
abundance: few
d_gene: TRBD1
j_gene: TRBJ1-1

CDR3nt: TGTGCCAGCCATAGGGTCGGCAGCAATCAGCCCCAGCATTTT
CDR3aa: CASHRVGSNQPQHF
v_gene: TRBV6-2/TRBV6-3
abundance: NA
d_gene: NA
j_gene: TRBJ1-5

CDR3nt: TGTGCCAGCAGTTCGCTAGATGCGAACACTGAAGCTTTCTTT
CDR3aa: CASSSLDANTEAFF
v_gene: TRBV27
abundance: NA
d_gene: NA
j_gene: TRBJ1-1

CDR3nt: TGCAGTGCTAGAGGACTAGCGGGAGTCAGGGAGACCCAGTACTTC
CDR3aa: CSARGLAGVRETQYF
v_gene: TRBV20-1
abundance: many
d_gene: TRBD2
j_gene: TRBJ2-5

CDR3nt: TGTGCCAGCAGTTTGACAGTGGGGGACACTGAAGCTTTCTTT
CDR3aa: CASSLTVGDTEAFF
v_gene: TRBV12-3/TRBV12-4
abundance: many
d_gene: NA
j_gene: TRBJ1-1

CDR3nt: TGCGCCAGCAGCTTGGCCTGGGGGAACACTGAAGCTTTCTTT
CDR3aa: CASSLAWGNTEAFF
v_gene: TRBV5-1
abundance: many
d_gene: NA
j_gene: TRBJ1-1

CDR3nt: TGTGCCAGCGGCCCCCCATCCCCCGCTTACAATGAGCAGTTCTTC
CDR3aa: CASGPPSPAYNEQFF
v_gene: TRBV28
abundance: NA
d_gene: NA
j_gene: TRBJ2-1

CDR3nt: TGTGCCAGCAGAACTACCGGGACAGAAAATGAAAAACTGTTTTTT
CDR3aa: CASRTTGTENEKLFF
v_gene: TRBV12-3/TRBV12-4
abundance: few
d_gene: TRBD1
j_gene: TRBJ1-4

CDR3nt: TGCAGCCGTCCGAAGAAGGTGAACTATGGCTACACCTTC
CDR3aa: CSRPKKVNYGYTF
v_gene: TRBV29-1
abundance: NA
d_gene: NA
j_gene: TRBJ1-2

CDR3nt: TGCAGTGCTAGTTTGGACAGGGTCTCCTACAATGAGCAGTTCTTC
CDR3aa: CSASLDRVSYNEQFF
v_gene: TRBV20-1
abundance: many
d_gene: TRBD1
j_gene: TRBJ2-1

CDR3nt: TGCAGTGCTAGACACCGACAGGGGCAGTACGAGCAGTACTTC
CDR3aa: CSARHRQGQYEQYF
v_gene: TRBV20-1
abundance: NA
d_gene: TRBD1
j_gene: TRBJ2-7

CDR3nt: TGCAGTGCTGATCCGGGACAGGGGATTGGAGATACGCAGTATTTT
CDR3aa: CSADPGQGIGDTQYF
v_gene: TRBV20-1
abundance: NA
d_gene: TRBD1
j_gene: TRBJ2-3